These T cell receptor beta chains were read from a single sample in a study of regulatory T cells in long-lasting Graves disease. TCRdb re-called the multiplex PCR reads through MiXCR, storing one row per CDR3 protein. This sample has some 440,000 distinct CDR3 sequences, with more than 20% found just once. Source: peripheral blood mononuclear cells (PBMCs), taken when the disease was refractory, from a patient treated with antithyroid drugs. These receptors all come from a female donor with Graves disease. Each CDR3 is given with its conserved first and last residue. The order of the fields is J gene, clone size, V gene, D gene, CDR3 protein, CDR3 DNA. The D gene is left open where the match is weak. Size is stated for part of the rows, as once, few or many counts, or as a class when the clone is expanded.

TRBJ2-7 many TRBV2 TRBD1 CASRFYQGVYEQYF TGTGCCAGCAGGTTTTATCAGGGGGTCTACGAGCAGTACTTC
TRBJ2-7 few TRBV19 NA CASSMQGIKYEQYF TGTGCCAGTAGTATGCAGGGAATCAAGTACGAGCAGTACTTC
TRBJ1-1 NA TRBV9 NA CASSVGPGGTEAFF TGTGCCAGCAGCGTAGGACCGGGGGGTACTGAAGCTTTCTTT
TRBJ2-7 NA TRBV19 TRBD1 CASSMNIGPGQGREQYF TGTGCCAGTAGTATGAATATCGGGCCCGGACAGGGACGCGAGCAGTACTTC
TRBJ1-4 NA TRBV28 TRBD1 CASNEAGTADNEKLFF TGTGCCAGCAACGAGGCCGGGACAGCTGATAATGAAAAACTGTTTTTT
TRBJ1-5 NA TRBV15 NA CATSSLSPGPGYSNQPQHF TGTGCCACCAGCAGTCTATCTCCGGGGCCCGGATATAGCAATCAGCCCCAGCATTTT
TRBJ2-3 few TRBV19 NA CASSPRGMALGTDTQYF TGTGCCAGTAGCCCAAGGGGAATGGCCCTCGGCACAGATACGCAGTATTTT
TRBJ2-7 many TRBV27 TRBD1 CASRLGQPSGEQYF TGTGCCAGCAGGCTGGGACAGCCCTCAGGCGAGCAGTACTTC
TRBJ2-7 NA TRBV27 NA CASSFGTHEQYF TGTGCCAGCAGTTTTGGGACCCACGAGCAGTACTTC
TRBJ2-2 NA TRBV5-5 NA CASRLETSMNTGELFF TGTGCCAGCAGGCTGGAAACCTCTATGAACACCGGGGAGCTGTTTTTT
TRBJ2-2 many TRBV12-3/TRBV12-4 TRBD2 CASSPGLAGGNTGELFF TGTGCCAGCAGTCCAGGACTAGCGGGAGGCAACACCGGGGAGCTGTTTTTT
TRBJ2-1 few TRBV24-1 TRBD2 CATSGLAGGNIYNEQFF TGTGCCACCAGTGGACTAGCGGGAGGGAACATTTACAATGAGCAGTTCTTC
TRBJ1-1 many TRBV6-1 NA CASSPTGGDTEAFF TGTGCCAGCAGCCCGACCGGTGGTGACACTGAAGCTTTCTTT
TRBJ2-5 many TRBV24-1 TRBD1 CATSDLWDSQETQYF TGTGCCACCAGTGATTTGTGGGACAGCCAAGAGACCCAGTACTTC
TRBJ2-4 NA TRBV4-1 NA CASSHTILAPLAKNIQYF TGCGCCAGCAGCCACACGATCCTAGCTCCTCTAGCCAAAAACATTCAGTACTTC
TRBJ2-7 NA TRBV11-2 TRBD2 CASSFAGVVYEQYF TGTGCCAGCAGCTTCGCGGGAGTCGTTTACGAGCAGTACTTC
TRBJ2-7 many TRBV13 NA CASSLRLTYEQYF TGTGCCAGCAGCTTAAGGTTAACCTACGAGCAGTACTTC
TRBJ2-5 few TRBV19 TRBD1 CASSAKQGESTYF TGTGCCAGTAGTGCCAAACAGGGGGAGTCGACGTACTTC
TRBJ2-4 NA TRBV29-1 TRBD2 CSGIGGDRYIQYF TGCAGCGGAATCGGGGGGGATCGATACATTCAGTACTTC
TRBJ2-7 few TRBV11-2 NA CASSTLAGVNYEQYF TGTGCCAGCAGCACGCTTGCAGGGGTAAACTACGAGCAGTACTTC
TRBJ1-4 many TRBV28 NA CASSPLLSSTHLFF TGTGCCAGCAGTCCCCTCTTAAGCTCAACTCATCTGTTTTTT
TRBJ1-1 many TRBV10-3 TRBD1 CATVVGTGGTEAFF TGTGCCACCGTCGTAGGGACAGGGGGGACTGAAGCTTTCTTT